The sequence of this TCR beta chain was determined in a study of T cell responses to AZD1222 COVID-19 vaccine. Study-level findings and limits: Across spike, vaccine-associated CD4 TCRs were found, dominant at 160-218 and 743-854.

Repertoires were generated with immunoSEQ multiplex PCR, while TCRdb's copy carries only in-frame clones and drops some. This sample has 110,000 or so clones, with 88% found just once. As concerns this clone: Its antigen is still unknown. The sample contains more than one DNA sequence encoding this CDR3.

The material sequenced was peripheral blood, taken 28 days after the second AZD1222 dose. The sequence came from an adult who received the AZD1222 COVID-19 vaccine.

The CDR3 bases are TGTGCCATCAGTGGACAGGGGGGTAATCAGCCCCAGCATTTT. This gives the protein CAISGQGGNQPQHF. The genes are TRBV10-3 and TRBJ1-5; 9 positions match TRBD1. Unmatched junction bases numbered 2, after V lost 4 bases and J lost 4 bases. The CDR3 length is 14 residues. CDR1 is ENHRY and CDR2 is SYGVKD in the germline V gene.